The source of this T cell receptor (beta chain) is a study of blood T cell repertoires in COVID-19. Across the whole study: Sample material is recorded as cDNA or gDNA derived from T cells, B-cell-depleted T cells, or PBMCs.

The method was immunoSEQ multiplex PCR; TCRdb's version includes in-frame clones alone and lacks a portion of them. The table records more than 95,000 clones, around 88% of them present only once. The CDR3 has 17 amino acids. V lost 7 bases and J 0 bases, leaving 20 bases between the germline ends. Germline-derived CDR1 and CDR2 are LGHNT and FRNRAP. The chain has TRBV12-5 and TRBJ2-3; no firm D call. The TCR comes from a human donor in a cohort sampled during active COVID-19. Input material: peripheral blood. In nucleotides, the CDR3 is TGTGCTAGTGCCCCCCTGCCTACCCCATGGAGCACAGATACGCAGTATTTT. It codes for CASAPLPTPWSTDTQYF. Complete variable domain (other parts from reference TRBV12-5 and TRBJ2-3): DARVTQTPRHKVTEMGQEVTMRCQPILGHNTVFWYRQTMMQGLELLAYFRNRAPLDDSGMPKDRFSAEMPDATLATLKIQPSEPRDSAVYFCASAPLPTPWSTDTQYFGPGTRLTVL.